The source of this T cell receptor (beta chain) is a study of identical twins. This clonotype was counted ten times or more. No antigen is known for it. TCRdb redid the calling of the 5' RACE reads with MiXCR, one entry per CDR3 protein. Among about 480,000 distinct CDR3 sequences listed, 11% to 15% were seen once. Study-level points and caveats: With beta out-of-frame sequences, excess sharing by twins was weaker. With abundant cord blood beta clonotypes, insertions were fewer; memory repertoires showed no such pattern. There is a chance that invariant MAIT and iNKT cells partially muddied zero-insertion analyses.

There are 14 residues in the CDR3. Trimming took 6 bases from V and 7 from J; bases not matched to a gene: 4. In addition, the sample was reused for a study of yellow fever vaccine responses in identical twins.

V usage is TRBV12-3 or TRBV12-4 and J usage is TRBJ2-2; 11 bases agree with TRBD1. The sample comprised CD4+ T cells sorted from blood. The TCR was taken from a woman between 18 and 30 years old in good health. DNA for the CDR3: TGTGCCAGCAGCCGGACAGGGGGCGGCGGGGAGCTGTTTTTT. This gives the protein CASSRTGGGGELFF.